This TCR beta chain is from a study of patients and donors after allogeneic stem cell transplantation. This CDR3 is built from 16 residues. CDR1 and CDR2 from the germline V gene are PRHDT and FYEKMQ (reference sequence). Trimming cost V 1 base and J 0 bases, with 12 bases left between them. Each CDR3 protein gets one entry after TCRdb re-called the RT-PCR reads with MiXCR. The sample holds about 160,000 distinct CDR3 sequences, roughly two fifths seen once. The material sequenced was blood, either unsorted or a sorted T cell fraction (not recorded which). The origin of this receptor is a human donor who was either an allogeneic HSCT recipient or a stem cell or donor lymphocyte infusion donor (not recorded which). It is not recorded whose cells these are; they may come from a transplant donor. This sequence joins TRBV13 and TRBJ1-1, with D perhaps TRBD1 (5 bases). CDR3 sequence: CASSLEQGHLNTEAFF. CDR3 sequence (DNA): TGTGCCAGCAGCTTAGAGCAGGGTCATCTGAACACTGAAGCTTTCTTT.